Detailed here is one T cell receptor beta chain. Its antigen is undetermined. The entry originates in a study of T cell repertoires in cytomegalovirus infection. TCRdb reanalysed the reads using MiXCR and keeps one entry per CDR3 protein. The sample contains under 500,000 distinct CDR3 sequences, about 42% of which appear only once. Trimming took 2 bases from V and 6 from J, leaving 10 bases between them. The germline V gene encodes CDR1 MNHEY and CDR2 SMNVEV (reference sequence). This CDR3 spans 13 amino acids. The receptor's source is a human donor in good health (CMV status not recorded). Some clones in this sample may be carry-over from other donors' samples. The material was cultured PBMCs, obtained from culture after CMV antigen stimulation. This sequence joins TRBV27 and TRBJ2-5; the D is unclear. The CDR3 loop is CASSLSALKTQYF. Here the CDR3 DNA reads TGTGCCAGCAGTTTAAGCGCCCTGAAGACCCAGTACTTC.